Below, one T cell receptor (beta chain) is given with its context. Its cognate antigen is unknown. These data originate in a study of tumor-infiltrating lymphocytes in primary liver carcinoma. Across the whole study: The patients included men and women who were aged 30 to 69 years. Samples produced roughly 3.65 to 7.5 million productive TCRbeta reads, comparable across tissue types.

cDNA specific to TCR beta was made from around 470 ng of total RNA, with a constant-region primer employed for priming. ARM-PCR was slightly modified, and three nested multiplex PCR rounds with it gave rise to the TCR beta libraries. The opening two PCR rounds, around 10 cycles each, paired TRBV1-TRBV30 forward primers with a C-beta reverse primer. In TCRdb, the multiplex PCR reads were re-called with MiXCR into one record per CDR3 protein. This table holds a few hundred thousand distinct CDR3 sequences, about three fifths found once. Findings and limits, study-wide: Tumor region pairs outstripped tumor-adjacent and tumor-blood pairs in overlap.

Trimming removed 8 bases from V and 2 bases from J, with 15 bases in between. This CDR3 has 14 residues. Researchers drew blood RNA from unsorted whole blood and extracted germline DNA as well. Peripheral blood, around 4 milliliters, was collected prior to surgery. The sample consisted of peripheral blood. This rearrangement joins TRBV12-3 or TRBV12-4 to TRBJ2-5, with D tentatively TRBD2 (5 bases). The TCR originated in a woman aged 25 to 39 with primary liver carcinoma and hepatitis B virus infection. DNA of the CDR3: TGTGCCAGCGGGCCTTTACGAGGGCAAGAGACCCAGTACTTC. This translates into CASGPLRGQETQYF.